This TCR beta chain was documented in a study of cytomegalovirus exposure and HLA in healthy donors. Overall study context: An analysis done earlier identified more than 100 million unique TCR beta sequences from about 180 million T cells. Overall study findings and caveats: The likely origin of a cluster of highly shared sequence variants was a sequencing artifact. Cytomegalovirus-associated TCR beta chains were listed, numbering some 150. DRB1 showed the most TCR associations and HLA-C the fewest in a later analysis, as rates varied by HLA locus.

The CDR3 has 15 residues. The germline V gene encodes CDR1 SGHTS and CDR2 YDEGEE. For this clone: Antigen specificity is unknown.

Both 60 Vbeta primers and 13 Jbeta primers went into the PCR. Sequencing used immunoSEQ multiplex PCR; TCRdb keeps in-frame clones, though not all of them. Among approximately 76,000 clones listed, roughly 85% were seen once. The specimen was PBMCs. This TCR was sampled from a man aged 25-40 years in good health and CMV-seronegative. This chain joins TRBV5-8 and TRBJ2-5; 7 nucleotides match TRBD1. The J call may be in error: the DNA end matches TRBJ2-7 better. The CDR3 region has the DNA TGTGCCAGCAGCCTCCGGGACAGACCTACTTACGAGCAGTACTTC. Translated: CASSLRDRPTYEQYF.